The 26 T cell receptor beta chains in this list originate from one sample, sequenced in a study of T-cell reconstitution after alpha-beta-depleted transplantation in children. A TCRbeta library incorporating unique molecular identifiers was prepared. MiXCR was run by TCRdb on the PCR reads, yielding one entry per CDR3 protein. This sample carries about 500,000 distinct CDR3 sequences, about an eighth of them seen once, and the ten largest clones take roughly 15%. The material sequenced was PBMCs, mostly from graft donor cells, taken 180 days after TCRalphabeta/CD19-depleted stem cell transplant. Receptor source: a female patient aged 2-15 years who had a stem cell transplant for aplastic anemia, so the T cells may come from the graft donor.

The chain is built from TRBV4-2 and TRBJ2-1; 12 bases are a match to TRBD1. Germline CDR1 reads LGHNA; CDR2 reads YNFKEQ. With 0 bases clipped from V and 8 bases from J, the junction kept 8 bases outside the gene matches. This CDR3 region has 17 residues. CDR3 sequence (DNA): TGTGCCAGCAGCCAAGAGGCCCCGGGACAGGGGGCTTATGAGCAGTTCTTC. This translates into CASSQEAPGQGAYEQFF.

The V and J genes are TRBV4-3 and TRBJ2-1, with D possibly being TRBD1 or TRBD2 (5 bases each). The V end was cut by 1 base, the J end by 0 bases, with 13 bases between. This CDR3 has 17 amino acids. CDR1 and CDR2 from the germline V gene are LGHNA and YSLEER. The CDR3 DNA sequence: TGCGCCAGCAGCCAAGTACTAACGAGGGGCTCCTACAATGAGCAGTTCTTC. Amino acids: CASSQVLTRGSYNEQFF.

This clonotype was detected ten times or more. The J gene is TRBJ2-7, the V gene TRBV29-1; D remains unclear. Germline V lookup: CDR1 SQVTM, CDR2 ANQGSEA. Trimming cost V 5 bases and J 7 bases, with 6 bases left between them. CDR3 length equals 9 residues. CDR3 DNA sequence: TGCAGCGTTAGGCGGGAGCAGTACGTC. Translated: CSVRREQYV.

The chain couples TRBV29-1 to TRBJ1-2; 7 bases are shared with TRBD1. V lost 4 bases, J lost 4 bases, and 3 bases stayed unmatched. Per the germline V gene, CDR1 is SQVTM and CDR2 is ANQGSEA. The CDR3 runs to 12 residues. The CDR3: CSVVRGAYGYTF. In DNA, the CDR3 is TGCAGCGTTGTCAGGGGGGCCTATGGCTACACCTTC.

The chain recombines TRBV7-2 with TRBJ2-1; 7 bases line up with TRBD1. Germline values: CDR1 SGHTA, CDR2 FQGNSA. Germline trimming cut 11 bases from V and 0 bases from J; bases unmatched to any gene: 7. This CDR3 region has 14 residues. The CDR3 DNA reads TGTGCCGGGCACCGGGACAGCTCCTACAATGAGCAGTTCTTC. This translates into CAGHRDSSYNEQFF.

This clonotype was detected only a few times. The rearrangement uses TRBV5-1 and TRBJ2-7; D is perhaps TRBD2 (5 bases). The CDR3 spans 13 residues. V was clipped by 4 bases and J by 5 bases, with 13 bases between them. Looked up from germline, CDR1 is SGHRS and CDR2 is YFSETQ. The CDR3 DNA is TGCGCCAGCAGCCCCACTAGAAGCCACGAGCAGTACGTC. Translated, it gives CASSPTRSHEQYV.

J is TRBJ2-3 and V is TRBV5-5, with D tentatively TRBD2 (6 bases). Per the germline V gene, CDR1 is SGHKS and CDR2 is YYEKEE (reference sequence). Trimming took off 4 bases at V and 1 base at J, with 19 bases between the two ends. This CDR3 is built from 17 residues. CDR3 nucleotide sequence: TGTGCCAGCAGCCTCCCCAGGCGGCGGGATCGCACAGATACGCAGTATTTT. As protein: CASSLPRRRDRTDTQYF. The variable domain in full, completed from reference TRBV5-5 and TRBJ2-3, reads DAGVTQSPTHLIKTRGQQVTLRCSPISGHKSVSWYQQVLGQGPQFIFQYYEKEERGRGNFPDRFSARQFPNYSSELNVNALLLGDSALYLCASSLPRRRDRTDTQYFGPGTRLTVL.

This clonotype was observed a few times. The CDR3 DNA reads TGTGCCAGCAGCCCCCGGGATCCATATAGCAATCAGCCCCAGCATTTT. This encodes CASSPRDPYSNQPQHF. The J gene is TRBJ1-5, the V gene TRBV7-2, with no clear D. Germline V CDR1 and CDR2: SGHTA, FQGNSA. The CDR3 length is 16 residues. V lost 5 bases and J 0 bases, leaving 14 bases between the germline ends.

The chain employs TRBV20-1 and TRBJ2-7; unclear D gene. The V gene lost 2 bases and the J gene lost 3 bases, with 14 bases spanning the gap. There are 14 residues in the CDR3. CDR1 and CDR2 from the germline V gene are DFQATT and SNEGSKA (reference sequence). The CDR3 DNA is TGCAGTGCTAGACTCCGAAATCAGCTCTACGAGCAGTACTTC. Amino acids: CSARLRNQLYEQYF.

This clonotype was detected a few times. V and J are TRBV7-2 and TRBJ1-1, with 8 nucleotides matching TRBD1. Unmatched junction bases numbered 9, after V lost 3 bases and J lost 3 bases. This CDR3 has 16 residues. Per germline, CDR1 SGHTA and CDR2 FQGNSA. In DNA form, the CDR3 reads TGTGCCAGCAGCTTCGTGAGCAGGGGGCGCGACACTGAAGCTTTCTTT. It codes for CASSFVSRGRDTEAFF. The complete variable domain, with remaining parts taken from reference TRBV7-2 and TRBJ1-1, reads GAGVSQSPSNKVTEKGKDVELRCDPISGHTALYWYRQSLGQGLEFLIYFQGNSAPDKSGLPSDRFSAERTGGSVSTLTIQRTQQEDSAVYLCASSFVSRGRDTEAFFGQGTRLTVV.

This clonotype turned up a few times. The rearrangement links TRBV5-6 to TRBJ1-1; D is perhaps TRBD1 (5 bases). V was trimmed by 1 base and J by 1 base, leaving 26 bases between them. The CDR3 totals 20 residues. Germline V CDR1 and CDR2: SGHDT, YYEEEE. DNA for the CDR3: TGTGCCAGCAGCTTGTGGGGGGTGCGACCGGGACGGCTTACGAACACTGAAGCTTTCTTT. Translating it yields CASSLWGVRPGRLTNTEAFF.

CDR3 loop: CASSWNRELGTNTGELFF. Written as DNA, the CDR3 is TGCGCCAGCAGCTGGAACAGGGAGCTGGGGACGAACACCGGGGAGCTGTTTTTT. This chain links TRBV5-1 with TRBJ2-2; a weak D match, TRBD1 (6 bases). CDR1 SGHRS and CDR2 YFSETQ come from the germline V gene. This CDR3 is built from 18 residues. V gave up 3 bases and J gave up 0 bases, with 18 bases separating them.

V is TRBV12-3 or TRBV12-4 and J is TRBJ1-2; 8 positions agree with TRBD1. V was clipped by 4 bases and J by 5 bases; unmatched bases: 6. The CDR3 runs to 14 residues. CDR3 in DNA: TGTGCCAGCAGTTCTAATGACAGGGGATATGGCTACACCTTC. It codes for CASSSNDRGYGYTF.

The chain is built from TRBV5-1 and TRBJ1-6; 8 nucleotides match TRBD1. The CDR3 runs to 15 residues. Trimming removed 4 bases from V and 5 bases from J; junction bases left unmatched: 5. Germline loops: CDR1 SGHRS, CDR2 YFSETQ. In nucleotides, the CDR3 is TGCGCCAGCAGCCGCTTGACAGGGGATAATTCACCCCTCCACTTT. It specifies CASSRLTGDNSPLHF.

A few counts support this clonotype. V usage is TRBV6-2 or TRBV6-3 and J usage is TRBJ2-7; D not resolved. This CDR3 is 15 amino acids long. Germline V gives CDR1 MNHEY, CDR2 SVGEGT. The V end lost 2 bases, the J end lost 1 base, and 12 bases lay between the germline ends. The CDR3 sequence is CASSYLGGLSYEQYF. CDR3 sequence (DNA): TGTGCCAGCAGTTACCTGGGTGGATTATCCTACGAGCAGTACTTC.

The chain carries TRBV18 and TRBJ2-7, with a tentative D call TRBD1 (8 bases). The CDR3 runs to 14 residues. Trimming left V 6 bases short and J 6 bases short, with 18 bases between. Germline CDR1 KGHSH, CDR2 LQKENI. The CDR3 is CASSSTGGDGEQYF. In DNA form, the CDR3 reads TGTGCCAGCTCGTCCACAGGGGGGGACGGCGAGCAGTACTTC.

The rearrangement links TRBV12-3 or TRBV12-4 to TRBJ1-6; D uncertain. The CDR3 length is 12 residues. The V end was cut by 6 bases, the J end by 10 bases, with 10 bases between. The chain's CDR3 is CASSPMRSPLHF. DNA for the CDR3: TGTGCCAGCAGCCCCATGCGGTCACCCCTCCACTTT.

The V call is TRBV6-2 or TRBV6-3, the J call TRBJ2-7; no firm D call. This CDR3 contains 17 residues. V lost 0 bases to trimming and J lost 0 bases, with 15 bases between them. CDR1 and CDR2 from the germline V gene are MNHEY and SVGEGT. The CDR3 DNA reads TGTGCCAGCAGTTACTCAGCTGATACACGTAGCTCCTACGAGCAGTACGTC. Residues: CASSYSADTRSSYEQYV.

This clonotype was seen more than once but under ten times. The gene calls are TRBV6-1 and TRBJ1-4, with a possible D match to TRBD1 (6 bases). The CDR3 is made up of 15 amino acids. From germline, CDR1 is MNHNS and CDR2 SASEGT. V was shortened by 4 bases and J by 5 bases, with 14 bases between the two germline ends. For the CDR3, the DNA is TGTGCCAGCAGTGCCGGCGGGACAAGGAATGAAAAACTGTTTTTT. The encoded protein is CASSAGGTRNEKLFF.

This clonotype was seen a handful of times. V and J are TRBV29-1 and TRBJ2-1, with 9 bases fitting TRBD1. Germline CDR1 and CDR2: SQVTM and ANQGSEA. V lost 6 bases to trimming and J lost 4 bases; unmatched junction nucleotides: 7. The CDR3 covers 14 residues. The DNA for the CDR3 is TGCAGCGTCCAAGACAGGGGGGTATACAATGAGCAGTTCTTC. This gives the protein CSVQDRGVYNEQFF.

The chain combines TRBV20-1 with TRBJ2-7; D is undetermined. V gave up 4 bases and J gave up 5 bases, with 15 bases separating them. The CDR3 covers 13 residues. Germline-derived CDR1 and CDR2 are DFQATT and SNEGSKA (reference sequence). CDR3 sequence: CSAIGKGPNEQYF. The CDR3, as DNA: TGCAGTGCTATAGGCAAGGGTCCCAACGAGCAGTACTTC.

CDR3 sequence (DNA): TGTGCCAGCAGTTCCCAGGGAACCCATAATCAGCCCCAGCATTTT. As protein: CASSSQGTHNQPQHF. The chain recombines TRBV12-3 or TRBV12-4 with TRBJ1-5, with D possibly being TRBD1 (5 bases). Trimming removed 4 bases at V and 4 bases at J, with 14 bases between. The CDR3 covers 15 residues.

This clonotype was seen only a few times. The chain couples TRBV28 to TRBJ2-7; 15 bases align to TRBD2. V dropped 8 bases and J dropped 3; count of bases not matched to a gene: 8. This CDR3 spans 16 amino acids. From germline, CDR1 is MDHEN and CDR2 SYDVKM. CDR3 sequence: CASRTSGRGKFYEQYF. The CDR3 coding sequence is TGTGCCAGCCGGACTAGCGGGAGGGGAAAGTTCTACGAGCAGTACTTC.

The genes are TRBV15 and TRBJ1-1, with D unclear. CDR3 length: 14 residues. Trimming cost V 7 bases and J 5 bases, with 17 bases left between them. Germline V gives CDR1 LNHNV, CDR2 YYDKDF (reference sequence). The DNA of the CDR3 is TGTGCCACCACCGATTTAGGGTCGGGGACTGAAGCTTTCTTT. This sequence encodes CATTDLGSGTEAFF.

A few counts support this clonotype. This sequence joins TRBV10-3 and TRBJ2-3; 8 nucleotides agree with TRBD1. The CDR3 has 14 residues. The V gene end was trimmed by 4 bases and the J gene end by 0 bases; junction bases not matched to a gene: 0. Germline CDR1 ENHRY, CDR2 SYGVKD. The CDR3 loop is CAISGTGSTDTQYF. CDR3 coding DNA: TGTGCCATCAGTGGGACAGGGAGCACAGATACGCAGTATTTT.

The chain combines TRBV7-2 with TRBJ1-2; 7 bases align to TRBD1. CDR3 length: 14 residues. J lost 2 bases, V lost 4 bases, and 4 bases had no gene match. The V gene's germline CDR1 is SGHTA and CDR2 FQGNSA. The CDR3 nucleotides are TGTGCCAGCAGCTACGCAGGGGGGAACTATGGCTACACCTTC. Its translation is CASSYAGGNYGYTF.